The rows below give T cell receptor beta chains drawn from one sample of a study of blood T cell repertoires in COVID-19. Sequencing used immunoSEQ multiplex PCR; TCRdb keeps in-frame clones, though not all of them. In the table there are more than 65,000 clones, approximately 85% of which are singletons. The specimen sequenced was peripheral blood. The receptors were sampled from a man older than 75 with acute or convalescent COVID-19. Both conserved end residues are part of each CDR3. A D gene is named only where the DNA matches it firmly. Size is omitted from some rows. Given values are once, few, many or a class for expanded clones.

cdr3_aa | cdr3_nt | v_call | clone_size | d_call | j_call
CASSHPGRENIQYF | TGTGCCAGCAGCCACCCCGGGAGGGAAAACATTCAGTACTTC | TRBV7-2 | - | TRBD2 | TRBJ2-4
CASQDYRDNIHTF | TGTGCCAGCCAGGATTACCGGGACAATATCCACACCTTC | TRBV6-5 | - | - | TRBJ1-2
CASSVTGSDHEQYF | TGTGCCAGCAGCGTAACAGGTTCAGACCACGAGCAGTACTTC | TRBV9 | - | - | TRBJ2-7
CASSLVPLAGHYNEQFF | TGTGCCAGCAGCTTAGTCCCTCTAGCGGGCCATTACAATGAGCAGTTCTTC | TRBV7-9 | - | TRBD2 | TRBJ2-1
CASRPRAEGKNEQFF | TGTGCCAGCAGACCGAGAGCGGAGGGGAAGAATGAGCAGTTCTTC | TRBV7-2 | few | - | TRBJ2-1
CASSLPGGNIQYF | TGTGCCAGCAGCCTCCCCGGGGGAAACATTCAGTACTTC | TRBV3-1/TRBV3-2 | - | - | TRBJ2-4
CASSFAGLTGELFF | TGTGCCAGCAGCTTTGCAGGTCTCACCGGGGAGCTGTTTTTT | TRBV7-2 | once | - | TRBJ2-2
CASSLERVYSNQPQHF | TGTGCCAGCAGCTTAGAGAGGGTTTATAGCAATCAGCCCCAGCATTTT | TRBV7-2 | - | - | TRBJ1-5
CASRPLTGGGQPQHF | TGTGCCAGCAGACCTCTCACAGGGGGTGGTCAGCCCCAGCATTTT | TRBV28 | medium-sized | TRBD1 | TRBJ1-5
CATSGIGASGGVRGNEQFF | TGTGCCACCAGTGGTATCGGGGCTAGCGGGGGGGTTAGGGGCAATGAGCAGTTCTTC | TRBV24-1 | - | TRBD2 | TRBJ2-1
CASSIGITGTEAFF | TGTGCCAGTAGTATCGGGATCACGGGGACTGAAGCTTTCTTT | TRBV19 | - | - | TRBJ1-1
CASSEPGQGAPEAFF | TGTGCCAGCAGCGAACCGGGACAGGGAGCCCCTGAAGCTTTCTTT | TRBV9 | - | TRBD1 | TRBJ1-1
CASSPWGVSMNEQFF | TGTGCCAGCAGTCCTTGGGGGGTATCGATGAATGAGCAGTTCTTC | TRBV11-3 | once | - | TRBJ2-1
CASSLRQAPYEQYF | TGTGCCAGCAGCCTCAGACAGGCGCCCTACGAGCAGTACTTC | TRBV9 | once | - | TRBJ2-7
CASSYRGNQPQHF | TGTGCCAGCAGCTACCGGGGGAATCAGCCCCAGCATTTT | TRBV7-8 | - | - | TRBJ1-5
CASSLVPRQGNYGYTF | TGTGCCAGCAGCTTAGTCCCGCGACAGGGGAACTATGGCTACACCTTC | TRBV7-2 | - | TRBD1 | TRBJ1-2
CASSQERGNSYEQYF | TGCGCCAGCAGCCAAGAGCGCGGCAACTCCTACGAGCAGTACTTC | TRBV4-3 | - | - | TRBJ2-7
CASSLWTGDANTQYF | TGTGCCAGCAGCCTATGGACAGGGGATGCGAATACGCAGTATTTT | TRBV9 | - | TRBD1 | TRBJ2-3
CASSMAPLRGSDAGANVLTF | TGTGCCAGCAGCATGGCACCCCTCCGGGGGAGTGATGCTGGGGCCAACGTCCTGACTTTC | TRBV5-8 | - | - | TRBJ2-6
CASSPRMNTEAFF | TGTGCCAGCAGTCCGCGGATGAACACTGAAGCTTTCTTT | TRBV12-3/TRBV12-4 | - | - | TRBJ1-1
CASSPPVGGNTEAFF | TGTGCCAGCTCACCCCCCGTCGGGGGGAACACTGAAGCTTTCTTT | TRBV18 | once | - | TRBJ1-1
CASTEYNEQFF | TGTGCCAGCACGGAGTACAATGAGCAGTTCTTC | TRBV6-5 | - | - | TRBJ2-1
CASSPGQGRQPQHF | TGTGCCAGCAGCCCCGGACAGGGTAGGCAGCCCCAGCATTTT | TRBV7-2 | - | TRBD1 | TRBJ1-5
CASSPGTGLNEQFF | TGTGCCAGCAGTCCCGGGACTGGACTCAATGAGCAGTTCTTC | TRBV28 | - | - | TRBJ2-1
CASSPRGAGNTIYF | TGTGCCAGCAGCCCCCGGGGGGCCGGAAACACCATATATTTT | TRBV5-6 | - | - | TRBJ1-3
CASSYSRRTAETQYF | TGTGCCAGCAGTTACTCACGTAGGACAGCCGAGACCCAGTACTTC | TRBV6-5 | - | - | TRBJ2-5
CASSFPDRDGYTF | TGTGCCAGCAGCTTTCCGGACAGGGATGGCTACACCTTC | TRBV5-4 | - | TRBD1 | TRBJ1-2
CASSLSYPTNEKLFF | TGCGCCAGCAGCCTGAGTTATCCGACTAATGAAAAACTGTTTTTT | TRBV5-1 | - | - | TRBJ1-4
CASSLAGTGAYNEQFF | TGTGCCAGCAGCTTAGCCGGGACAGGGGCCTACAATGAGCAGTTCTTC | TRBV7-2 | - | TRBD1 | TRBJ2-1
CASSRIGGVETQYF | TGTGCCAGCAGCCGGATTGGAGGGGTAGAGACCCAGTACTTC | TRBV7-3 | - | - | TRBJ2-5
CASSDYRDRGPYEQYF | TGTGCCAGCAGCGACTACCGGGACAGGGGTCCCTACGAGCAGTACTTC | TRBV9 | - | TRBD1 | TRBJ2-7
CASSQSRRGPGTGELFF | TGTGCCAGCAGCCAATCCAGGCGGGGGCCGGGCACCGGGGAGCTGTTTTTT | TRBV3-1/TRBV3-2 | - | - | TRBJ2-2
CASSLVGRQSTDTQYF | TGCGCCAGCAGCTTGGTCGGGAGACAAAGCACAGATACGCAGTATTTT | TRBV5-1 | - | - | TRBJ2-3
CASSYQAPGAGANVLTF | TGTGCCAGCAGCTACCAGGCTCCTGGGGCGGGGGCCAACGTCCTGACTTTC | TRBV11-2 | - | - | TRBJ2-6
CSVDGRDGYGDNEQFF | TGCAGCGTTGATGGGAGGGACGGCTATGGCGACAATGAGCAGTTCTTC | TRBV29-1 | - | TRBD2 | TRBJ2-1
CASSLGGSSYEQYF | TGTGCCAGCAGTTTGGGCGGGAGCTCCTACGAGCAGTACTTC | TRBV6-5 | few | TRBD2 | TRBJ2-7
CACSHRSYNSPLHF | TGTGCCTGTTCACACCGCTCTTATAATTCACCCCTCCACTTT | TRBV30 | - | - | TRBJ1-6
CASTGTGGSETQYF | TGTGCCAGTACTGGGACAGGGGGTTCAGAGACCCAGTACTTC | TRBV19 | - | TRBD1 | TRBJ2-5
CASSGTGRWGYTF | TGTGCCAGTAGTGGGACAGGCCGTTGGGGCTACACCTTC | TRBV19 | - | TRBD1 | TRBJ1-2
CASSVTGGSSRDEQFF | TGTGCCAGCAGCGTAACGGGGGGAAGCTCCCGCGATGAGCAGTTCTTC | TRBV6-6 | - | TRBD2 | TRBJ2-1
CASSKRLAGGVGKNIQYF | TGTGCCAGCAGCAAAAGACTAGCGGGGGGCGTGGGCAAAAACATTCAGTACTTC | TRBV21-1 | - | - | TRBJ2-4
CAISVGVDTQYF | TGTGCCATCAGTGTCGGGGTAGATACGCAGTATTTT | TRBV10-3 | - | - | TRBJ2-3
CASSYSIPSGALYEQYF | TGTGCCAGCAGTTACTCGATCCCTAGCGGGGCCCTCTACGAGCAGTACTTC | TRBV6-2/TRBV6-3 | - | TRBD2 | TRBJ2-7
CASSLFSRQGWAEAFF | TGTGCCAGCAGCTTATTCTCTCGACAGGGGTGGGCTGAAGCTTTCTTT | TRBV7-3 | - | TRBD1 | TRBJ1-1
CASSAAGIPNLGAFF | TGTGCCAGCAGTGCCGCGGGAATCCCGAATTTAGGAGCTTTCTTT | TRBV2 | - | - | TRBJ1-1
CASSVNSGRQETQYF | TGTGCCAGCAGCGTAAACAGCGGGAGACAGGAGACCCAGTACTTC | TRBV9 | - | TRBD2 | TRBJ2-5
CASSYEGARNEQFF | TGTGCCAGCAGTTACGAGGGGGCGAGGAATGAGCAGTTCTTC | TRBV6-6 | - | TRBD1 | TRBJ2-1
CASSPAAGAYEQYF | TGTGCCAGCTCACCTGCGGCAGGGGCCTACGAGCAGTACTTC | TRBV18 | - | - | TRBJ2-7
CASSLQGNEKLFF | TGTGCCAGCAGCCTACAGGGGAATGAAAAACTGTTTTTT | TRBV7-2 | - | TRBD1 | TRBJ1-4
CASSFPFERGGTDTQYF | TGTGCCAGCAGCTTCCCCTTTGAGCGGGGGGGCACAGATACGCAGTATTTT | TRBV6-2/TRBV6-3 | - | TRBD2 | TRBJ2-3
CASSELSGWQREQYF | TGCGCCAGCAGTGAGCTTTCGGGGTGGCAACGCGAGCAGTACTTC | TRBV10-2 | - | - | TRBJ2-7
CASDDFATNGPYF | TGTGCCAGCGACGACTTTGCCACTAACGGTCCGTACTTC | TRBV2 | - | - | TRBJ2-7
CASSLSGEPYQPQHF | TGTGCCAGCAGTTTATCCGGAGAACCCTATCAGCCCCAGCATTTT | TRBV27 | - | - | TRBJ1-5
CASRQGGEETQYF | TGTGCCAGCCGACAGGGAGGAGAGGAGACCCAGTACTTC | TRBV10-3 | few | - | TRBJ2-5
CASSQEWTGGGTDTQYF | TGCGCCAGCAGCCAAGAGTGGACAGGGGGAGGCACAGATACGCAGTATTTT | TRBV4-1 | - | TRBD1 | TRBJ2-3
CASSLYRENTEAFF | TGTGCCAGCAGCTTATACAGAGAGAACACTGAAGCTTTCTTT | TRBV7-9 | - | - | TRBJ1-1
CASTSPNTGELFF | TGTGCCAGTACCTCTCCGAACACCGGGGAGCTGTTTTTT | TRBV19 | - | - | TRBJ2-2
CASSRGGDVDTQYF | TGTGCCAGCAGCCGGGGAGGGGACGTCGATACGCAGTATTTT | TRBV7-9 | - | TRBD2 | TRBJ2-3
CASRGQGAVGWEYF | TGTGCCAGCAGGGGACAGGGGGCTGTAGGGTGGGAGTACTTC | TRBV6-5 | - | TRBD1 | TRBJ2-7
CASSVGVREQFF | TGTGCCAGCAGCGTAGGAGTCAGGGAGCAGTTCTTC | TRBV9 | - | - | TRBJ2-1